This TCR beta chain originates from a study of blood T cell repertoires in COVID-19. As for the study in general: Acute and convalescent COVID-19 samples came from the United States, Italy and Spain. T cells, B-cell-depleted T cells, or PBMCs supplied cDNA or gDNA.

Original data processing: From reference gene primer amplification, estimates of nucleated cell counts were derived. Clones were sequenced by immunoSEQ multiplex PCR, and TCRdb holds only the in-frame ones, with some missing. V and J calls and clone size follow that table, whereas D and trimming were derived from the DNA. The table has roughly 160,000 clones, roughly 89% seen once. The sequence was obtained from an older woman who had recovered from COVID-19. Sequencing input: peripheral blood.

The CDR3 loop is CASSDSSDRAAYEQYF. The CDR3 DNA reads TGTGCCAGCAGTGACTCTTCGGACAGGGCTGCCTACGAGCAGTACTTC. The gene calls are TRBV6-4 and TRBJ2-7, with 8 bases lining up with TRBD1. Germline values: CDR1 MRHNA, CDR2 SNTAGT. V was pared by 0 bases and J by 2 bases, with 6 bases of the junction left unmatched. The CDR3 length is 16 residues.